Below, 28 T cell receptor beta chains from the same sample are listed, as sequenced in a study of blood T cell repertoires in COVID-19. Libraries were prepared by immunoSEQ multiplex PCR; TCRdb keeps only in-frame clonotypes and omits some of them. The sample yields some 200,000 clones, 84% seen once. The sample comprised peripheral blood. These receptors were obtained from a woman in her sixties or seventies with COVID-19, enrolled during active disease.

J is TRBJ1-5 and V is TRBV2, with D maybe TRBD1 (5 bases). The germline V and J ends were trimmed by 8 bases and 7 bases, with 24 bases remaining between them. The CDR3 runs 16 residues. Germline-derived CDR1 and CDR2 are SNHLY and FYNNEI. The DNA for the CDR3 is TGTGCCAGCCGTTTAGGGGTTAGCGTCGCGGGACAGCCCCAGCATTTT. Its translation: CASRLGVSVAGQPQHF.

The V call is TRBV28, the J call TRBJ1-1, with D perhaps TRBD1 (5 bases). CDR1 MDHEN and CDR2 SYDVKM come from the germline V gene. V was cut by 10 bases and J by 4 bases, with 13 bases left in between. This CDR3 has 12 amino acids. CDR3 DNA: TGTGCCATCCACGGGGGAGGCACTGAAGCTTTCTTT. It is translated as CAIHGGGTEAFF.

J is TRBJ1-1 and V is TRBV2; D is uncertain. Germline loops: CDR1 SNHLY, CDR2 FYNNEI. V was shortened by 3 bases and J by 1 base, with 9 bases between the two germline ends. The CDR3 covers 14 residues. The CDR3, as DNA: TGTGCCAGCAGTGAGGGAGGGAGGAACACTGAAGCTTTCTTT. As protein: CASSEGGRNTEAFF.

The chain is built from TRBV7-8 and TRBJ2-3, with 7 nucleotides matching TRBD1. The ends lost 3 bases at V and 6 bases at J; junction bases unmatched: 12. There are 16 residues in the CDR3. Germline V lookup: CDR1 SGHVS, CDR2 FQNEAQ. The CDR3 is CASSLVTGTVGDTQYF. CDR3 sequence (DNA): TGTGCCAGCAGCTTGGTAACTGGGACAGTAGGTGATACGCAGTATTTT.

This chain links TRBV10-2 with TRBJ1-1; D is possibly TRBD1 (6 bases). V was clipped by 0 bases and J by 4 bases, with 18 bases between them. The CDR3 spans 17 residues. Germline CDR1 and CDR2: WSHSY and SAAADI. DNA of the CDR3: TGCGCCAGCAGTGAGTCGAGAGGATTTGGGGGCCTCACTGAAGCTTTCTTT. This translates into CASSESRGFGGLTEAFF.

The rearrangement joins TRBV6-5 to TRBJ1-1; 9 bases fit TRBD1. CDR1 is MNHEY, CDR2 SVGAGI, per germline. V lost 2 bases, J lost 6 bases, and 10 bases stayed unmatched. The CDR3 has 16 amino acids. The CDR3: CASSYAQTTGGSEAFF. The DNA for the CDR3 is TGTGCCAGCAGTTACGCGCAGACTACAGGGGGCTCTGAAGCTTTCTTT.

In DNA form, the CDR3 reads TGCGCCAGCAGCTTGTTGGGCATGAACACTGAAGCTTTCTTT. Encoded protein: CASSLLGMNTEAFF. The rearrangement links TRBV5-1 to TRBJ1-1, with D unresolved. The V end was cut by 1 base, the J end by 0 bases, with 7 bases between. Per the germline V gene, CDR1 is SGHRS and CDR2 is YFSETQ. The CDR3 loop spans 14 amino acids. The full variable domain, in which reference TRBV5-1 and TRBJ1-1 provide the parts outside the CDR3, is KAGVTQTPRYLIKTRGQQVTLSCSPISGHRSVSWYQQTPGQGLQFLFEYFSETQRNKGNFPGRFSGRQFSNSRSEMNVSTLELGDSALYLCASSLLGMNTEAFFGQGTRLTVV.

The J gene is TRBJ1-3, the V gene TRBV2; D is ambiguous. Germline V gene sequence: CDR1 SNHLY, CDR2 FYNNEI. CDR3 size: 14 residues. Trimming pared 9 bases from V and 6 bases from J, leaving 18 bases between. CDR3 sequence: CASSGFRSVNTIYF. CDR3 in DNA: TGTGCCAGTTCGGGGTTTAGATCCGTAAACACCATATATTTT.

The CDR3 DNA is TGTGCCAGTAGTATAGATCTTGGGAGGGGCGCGACGGATCAGCCCCAGCATTTT. Encoded protein: CASSIDLGRGATDQPQHF. This chain links TRBV19 with TRBJ1-5, with TRBD1 as a possible D gene (5 bases). CDR1 is LNHDA and CDR2 is SQIVND in the germline V gene (reference sequence). V lost 0 bases, J lost 5 bases, and 20 bases lay in between. The CDR3 is 18 amino acids.

This chain joins TRBV27 and TRBJ2-7, with D hard to call. The V and J ends lost 5 bases and 9 bases respectively, with 17 bases between them. The CDR3 is 13 amino acids. Germline-derived CDR1 and CDR2 are MNHEY and SMNVEV (reference sequence). As DNA, the CDR3 is TGTGCCAGCAGTGTAACCCGCCCCGGTTTGCAGTACTTC. It yields the protein CASSVTRPGLQYF.

The chain links TRBV30 to TRBJ1-2, with 7 bases aligning to TRBD1. CDR3 length: 13 residues. V lost 4 bases to trimming and J lost 8 bases; unmatched junction nucleotides: 10. Germline CDR1 is GTSNPN and CDR2 is SVGIG (reference sequence). CDR3 sequence: CAWTDKGARGYTF. CDR3 sequence (DNA): TGTGCCTGGACGGATAAGGGGGCTCGGGGCTACACCTTC.

This clone has just a few counts. The same CDR3 is also encoded by other DNA sequences in this sample. This chain uses TRBV30 with TRBJ1-1, with 7 nucleotides matching TRBD1. CDR3 length: 11 residues. J gave up 5 bases and V 5 bases, and 2 bases lay outside the gene matches. Germline V gene lookup returns CDR1 GTSNPN and CDR2 SVGIG (reference sequence). The CDR3 nucleotides read TGTGCCTGGGGGACAGTAACTGAAGCTTTCTTT. Amino acid sequence: CAWGTVTEAFF.

CDR3 protein: CASSLGLRGEQYF. CDR3 DNA sequence: TGTGCCAGCAGCTTGGGCCTCCGGGGGGAGCAGTACTTC. The rearrangement joins TRBV7-2 to TRBJ2-7; possible D gene TRBD2, 6 bases. The CDR3 has 13 residues. The germline gives CDR1 SGHTA, CDR2 FQGNSA. Trimming shortened V by 3 bases and J by 7 bases, and 13 bases separated the two germline ends.

The chain joins TRBV5-1 to TRBJ2-5; D is possibly TRBD2 (6 bases). This CDR3 comprises 14 residues. Germline CDR1 reads SGHRS; CDR2 reads YFSETQ. V was trimmed by 5 bases and J by 1 base, leaving 12 bases between them. The chain's CDR3 is CASRDPGVQETQYF. The CDR3 DNA reads as TGCGCCAGCAGGGACCCGGGGGTCCAAGAGACCCAGTACTTC.

V and J are TRBV30 and TRBJ2-5, with D possibly being TRBD1 (5 bases). CDR3 length: 12 amino acids. CDR1 and CDR2 (germline): GTSNPN, SVGIG (reference sequence). V was shortened by 3 bases and J by 2 bases, with 7 bases between the two germline ends. The CDR3 reads CAWRTVQETQYF. CDR3 nucleotide sequence: TGTGCCTGGAGGACAGTGCAAGAGACCCAGTACTTC.

The J gene is TRBJ1-5, the V gene TRBV19, with unresolved D. V gave up 2 bases and J gave up 0 bases, with 8 bases separating them. The CDR3 has 15 residues. Germline CDR1 reads LNHDA; CDR2 reads SQIVND (reference sequence). The CDR3 region has the DNA TGTGCCAGTAGTATACCGGGTGGTAGCAATCAGCCCCAGCATTTT. Residues: CASSIPGGSNQPQHF.

V gene TRBV6-5 combines with J gene TRBJ2-7; 13 nucleotides align to TRBD2. CDR3 length: 13 amino acids. Per the germline V gene, CDR1 is MNHEY and CDR2 is SVGAGI. V dropped 4 bases and J dropped 13; count of bases not matched to a gene: 7. CDR3 sequence: CASSSPTSGRAYF. In nucleotides, the CDR3 is TGTGCCAGCAGTTCCCCTACTAGCGGGAGGGCCTACTTC.

The chain combines TRBV19 with TRBJ1-6; TRBD1 is a possible D gene (6 bases). Germline CDR1 reads LNHDA; CDR2 reads SQIVND (reference sequence). This CDR3 has 15 amino acids. Trimming stripped 3 bases from V and 10 bases from J, with 16 bases between. CDR3 DNA: TGTGCCAGTAGTATTTCTGGGGGCGCAGGATCACCCCTCCACTTT. It yields the protein CASSISGGAGSPLHF.

The chain combines TRBV10-3 with TRBJ2-3; 9 nucleotides agree with TRBD1. The germline CDR1 and CDR2 sequences are ENHRY and SYGVKD. The CDR3 is 13 amino acids. V shed 7 bases and J 3 bases; nucleotides not matched to a gene: 2. The CDR3 sequence: CAITDRGTDTQYF. Written as DNA, the CDR3 is TGTGCCATCACGGACAGGGGTACAGATACGCAGTATTTT.

The chain recombines TRBV15 with TRBJ2-2; D unresolved. The CDR3 is 14 residues long. V was trimmed by 3 bases and J by 5 bases, leaving 10 bases between them. The V gene's germline CDR1 is LNHNV and CDR2 YYDKDF (reference sequence). The CDR3 loop is CATSSTIVTGELFF. The CDR3 DNA reads as TGTGCCACCAGCAGTACGATAGTTACCGGGGAGCTGTTTTTT.

This clone was counted between two and nine times. The chain joins TRBV25-1 to TRBJ2-7, with TRBD1 matching over 8 bases. CDR1 MGHDK and CDR2 SYGVNS come from the germline V gene. The length of the CDR3 is 15 residues. The V segment lost 2 bases and the J segment 4 bases; nucleotides outside the gene matches: 7. CDR3 sequence reads: CASSERGQGAYEQYF. The CDR3 DNA sequence: TGTGCCAGCAGTGAACGTGGGCAGGGGGCTTACGAGCAGTACTTC.

The chain has TRBV5-1 and TRBJ1-2, with no clear D. V gave up 4 bases and J gave up 8 bases, with 15 bases separating them. In germline, CDR1 is SGHRS, CDR2 YFSETQ. The CDR3 consists of 13 residues. This chain's CDR3 is CASSPPIAGGYTF. In DNA form, the CDR3 reads TGCGCCAGCAGCCCGCCGATCGCGGGGGGCTACACCTTC.

The J gene is TRBJ2-1, the V gene TRBV7-2, with 7 bases matching TRBD1. This CDR3 region has 17 residues. The V gene's germline CDR1 is SGHTA and CDR2 FQGNSA. Trimming cost V 0 bases and J 0 bases; bases outside gene matches: 5. CDR3 bases: TGTGCCAGCAGCTTAGCCCTAAACAGGGGCTCCTACAATGAGCAGTTCTTC. Its protein product is CASSLALNRGSYNEQFF.

Remarks on this clone: Other DNA sequences in this specimen translate into the identical CDR3. The gene calls are TRBV7-2 and TRBJ2-3; a possible D gene is TRBD2 (5 bases). The V end lost 1 base, the J end lost 1 base, and 9 bases lay between the germline ends. Germline loops: CDR1 SGHTA, CDR2 FQGNSA. The CDR3 spans 15 residues. The CDR3 bases are TGTGCCAGCAGCTTAGGGGGAGCAGGCACAGATACGCAGTATTTT. Amino acids: CASSLGGAGTDTQYF. The complete variable domain, with remaining parts taken from reference TRBV7-2 and TRBJ2-3, reads GAGVSQSPSNKVTEKGKDVELRCDPISGHTALYWYRQSLGQGLEFLIYFQGNSAPDKSGLPSDRFSAERTGGSVSTLTIQRTQQEDSAVYLCASSLGGAGTDTQYFGPGTRLTVL.

This clone turned up a few times. The V and J genes are TRBV19 and TRBJ2-3; 7 nucleotides line up with TRBD2. The V and J ends lost 10 bases and 0 bases, in that order; junction bases with no gene match: 13. CDR1 and CDR2 (germline): LNHDA, SQIVND (reference sequence). This CDR3 spans 16 amino acids. The CDR3 spells CATAGEGSPSTDTQYF. DNA of the CDR3: TGTGCCACCGCGGGAGAAGGCTCTCCGAGCACAGATACGCAGTATTTT. The variable domain in full, with the rest retrieved from reference TRBV19 and TRBJ2-3, is DGGITQSPKYLFRKEGQNVTLSCEQNLNHDAMYWYRQDPGQGLRLIYYSQIVNDFQKGDIAEGYSVSREKKESFPLTVTSAQKNPTAFYLCATAGEGSPSTDTQYFGPGTRLTVL.

This chain joins TRBV28 and TRBJ1-4, with 7 bases matching TRBD1. The CDR3 has 14 residues. With 5 bases clipped from V and 8 bases from J, the junction kept 8 bases outside the gene matches. Germline V CDR1 and CDR2: MDHEN, SYDVKM. The CDR3 sequence: CASSPRQGHEKLFF. The CDR3 DNA sequence: TGTGCCAGCAGTCCAAGACAGGGACACGAAAAACTGTTTTTT.

The chain links TRBV5-1 to TRBJ2-2; a weak D match, TRBD1 (6 bases). CDR1 is SGHRS and CDR2 is YFSETQ in the germline V gene. There are 14 residues in the CDR3. Trimming took off 4 bases at V and 5 bases at J, with 12 bases between the two ends. DNA of the CDR3: TGCGCCAGCAGCCGGGACATCCCGACCGGGGAGCTGTTTTTT. Its protein is CASSRDIPTGELFF. The full variable domain, in which reference TRBV5-1 and TRBJ2-2 provide the parts outside the CDR3, is KAGVTQTPRYLIKTRGQQVTLSCSPISGHRSVSWYQQTPGQGLQFLFEYFSETQRNKGNFPGRFSGRQFSNSRSEMNVSTLELGDSALYLCASSRDIPTGELFFGEGSRLTVL.

The chain couples TRBV29-1 to TRBJ1-1; D is undetermined. CDR1 is SQVTM, CDR2 ANQGSEA, per germline. The germline V and J ends were trimmed by 6 bases and 4 bases, with 15 bases remaining between them. CDR3 length: 13 residues. The CDR3 sequence is CSVVYSLVTEAFF. Written as DNA, the CDR3 is TGCAGCGTGGTTTATAGCCTCGTCACTGAAGCTTTCTTT.